This TCR beta chain is from a study of OX40 agonist ivuxolimab in advanced cancers. About the research overall: The patients got ivuxolimab, which is an agonistic anti-OX40 (CD134) antibody. Findings and caveats of the study: Expanded clones were, on average, more numerous among CD8+ T cells than CD4+. The expanded peripheral T cells' antigen specificity was not determined.

TCRdb keeps only in-frame clones here, not all; method: immunoSEQ multiplex PCR. The sample holds roughly 53,000 clones, about four fifths seen once. Trimming shortened V by 4 bases and J by 1 base, and 17 bases separated the two germline ends. This CDR3 spans 16 amino acids. Germline CDR1 reads SQVTM; CDR2 reads ANQGSEA. A note on this clone: Its antigen is undetermined.

V is TRBV29-1 and J is TRBJ2-1, with D possibly matching TRBD1 (6 bases). The receptor comes from an adult with an advanced solid tumor such as melanoma, head and neck, liver or kidney cancer. This material consisted of CD4+ or CD8+ T cells sorted from blood, taken in a trial of the OX40 agonist ivuxolimab. CDR3 nucleotides: TGCAGCGTTGTTGCGGACAGTGAAGCATCCTACAATGAGCAGTTCTTC. Its protein product is CSVVADSEASYNEQFF.